This passage covers 16 T cell receptor beta chains from one sample sequenced in a study of cytomegalovirus exposure and HLA in healthy donors. The study ran its PCR with 60 Vbeta and 13 Jbeta primers. Sequencing was performed with immunoSEQ multiplex PCR; in TCRdb, only in-frame clones are kept and a portion is missing. The table lists around 170,000 clones, roughly 80% of them singletons. Sequenced: PBMCs. The receptors were sampled from a man aged 45-60 years in good health and CMV-seronegative.

About this clone: Compared with germline, one end of the junction differs, possibly owing to a read error. The V gene is TRBV7-9, the J gene TRBJ2-2; D is perhaps TRBD1 (6 bases). Germline V CDR1 and CDR2: SEHNR, FQNEAQ (reference sequence). The CDR3 extends over 13 amino acids. The CDR3 sequence is CSSTPGVTGELFF. The CDR3 nucleotides read TGTTCCAGCACCCCAGGGGTCACCGGGGAGCTGTTTTTT.

This sequence joins TRBV19 and TRBJ1-1; perhaps TRBD1 as D (6 bases). The germline CDR1 and CDR2 sequences are LNHDA and SQIVND (reference sequence). V shed 6 bases and J shed 1 base, with 9 bases lying between them. This CDR3 has 13 amino acids. The CDR3 nucleotides read TGTGCCAGTAGATTCAGGGGGAACACTGAAGCTTTCTTT. Protein: CASRFRGNTEAFF. Full variable domain (outside the CDR3, taken from reference TRBV19 and TRBJ1-1): DGGITQSPKYLFRKEGQNVTLSCEQNLNHDAMYWYRQDPGQGLRLIYYSQIVNDFQKGDIAEGYSVSREKKESFPLTVTSAQKNPTAFYLCASRFRGNTEAFFGQGTRLTVV.

The chain combines TRBV18 with TRBJ2-1, with 8 bases fitting TRBD1. This CDR3 is built from 12 residues. The germline CDR1 and CDR2 sequences are KGHSH and LQKENI. With V trimmed by 3 bases and J by 10 bases, 2 bases remained unmatched. The CDR3: CASSPGDREQFF. CDR3 bases: TGTGCCAGCTCACCCGGGGACAGGGAGCAGTTCTTC.

The chain carries TRBV18 and TRBJ2-7, with TRBD2 matching 7 bases. The CDR3 has 16 amino acids. Germline lookup yields CDR1 KGHSH and CDR2 LQKENI. V was pared by 4 bases and J by 2 bases, with 11 bases of the junction left unmatched. The CDR3 DNA sequence: TGTGCCAGCTCACACAGGCTCGGGGGGTCCCCCTACGAGCAGTACTTC. It specifies CASSHRLGGSPYEQYF.

The rearrangement joins TRBV5-4 to TRBJ2-7, with 13 bases lining up with TRBD2. The CDR3 is 15 residues long. The germline gives CDR1 SGHNT, CDR2 YYREEE (reference sequence). J gave up 7 bases and V 1 base, and 5 bases lay outside the gene matches. The CDR3 sequence is CASSLRTSGGGEQYF. For the CDR3, the DNA is TGTGCCAGCAGCTTGCGGACTAGCGGGGGTGGAGAGCAGTACTTC.

The chain couples TRBV7-2 to TRBJ2-3; 10 bases map to TRBD2. Germline V gene data show CDR1 as SGHTA and CDR2 as FQGNSA. The CDR3 totals 14 residues. The V segment lost 1 base and the J segment 6 bases; nucleotides outside the gene matches: 1. The CDR3 loop reads CASSLGTSGDTQYF. CDR3 nucleotides: TGTGCCAGCAGCTTAGGGACTAGCGGCGATACGCAGTATTTT. The variable domain in full, with the rest retrieved from reference TRBV7-2 and TRBJ2-3, is GAGVSQSPSNKVTEKGKDVELRCDPISGHTALYWYRQSLGQGLEFLIYFQGNSAPDKSGLPSDRFSAERTGGSVSTLTIQRTQQEDSAVYLCASSLGTSGDTQYFGPGTRLTVL.

V is TRBV7-2 and J is TRBJ2-5; maybe TRBD1 (6 bases). The assigned J gene may be wrong: the sequence end matches TRBJ2-7 better. The CDR3 has 14 residues. Germline V gene lookup returns CDR1 SGHTA and CDR2 FQGNSA. CDR3 nucleotide sequence: TGTGCCAGCAGCTTGGTGGACAGTTCCTACGAGCAGTACTTC. Its protein is CASSLVDSSYEQYF.

The V call is TRBV19, the J call TRBJ1-5; 8 bases align to TRBD1. The CDR3 is 14 residues long. With 5 bases clipped from V and 3 bases from J, the junction kept 3 bases outside the gene matches. Germline values: CDR1 LNHDA, CDR2 SQIVND (reference sequence). The CDR3 loop reads CASSGQGTNQPQHF. DNA for the CDR3: TGTGCCAGTAGTGGACAGGGTACCAATCAGCCCCAGCATTTT.

The V and J genes are TRBV5-6 and TRBJ1-1; TRBD1 matches 10 bases. This CDR3 comprises 15 residues. The ends lost 0 bases at V and 10 bases at J; junction bases unmatched: 9. Germline assignment: CDR1 SGHDT and CDR2 YYEEEE. In DNA form, the CDR3 reads TGTGCCAGCAGCTTGGCCGCGGGACAGGGGAAAGGAGCTTTCTTT. Encoded protein: CASSLAAGQGKGAFF.

A few counts support this clone. V gene TRBV11-2 combines with J gene TRBJ1-1; 7 nucleotides agree with TRBD1. Germline trimming cut 5 bases from V and 3 bases from J; bases unmatched to any gene: 3. The germline CDR1 and CDR2 sequences are SGHAT and FQNNGV. The CDR3 is 13 residues long. The CDR3 coding sequence is TGTGCCAGCAGCCCCAGGGGGGACACTGAAGCTTTCTTT. It translates to CASSPRGDTEAFF.

The chain uses TRBV5-4 and TRBJ1-1; D not resolved. V lost 1 base to trimming and J lost 9 bases, with 10 bases between them. The CDR3 has 12 residues. In germline, CDR1 is SGHNT, CDR2 YYREEE (reference sequence). For the CDR3, the DNA is TGTGCCAGCAGCTTGCAACTAGGGAAAGCTTTCTTT. Its protein is CASSLQLGKAFF.

The chain is built from TRBV6-5 and TRBJ1-2; tentative D call: TRBD1 (5 bases). CDR1 and CDR2 (germline): MNHEY, SVGAGI. V shed 5 bases and J shed 6 bases, with 13 bases lying between them. This CDR3 contains 13 residues. The CDR3: CASSLGTRDGYTF. As DNA, the CDR3 is TGTGCCAGCAGTCTAGGGACTAGGGATGGCTACACCTTC.

This chain joins TRBV7-2 and TRBJ2-5; perhaps TRBD1 as D (5 bases). The V and J ends lost 3 bases and 1 base respectively, with 15 bases between them. The CDR3 covers 16 residues. Germline V lookup: CDR1 SGHTA, CDR2 FQGNSA. The CDR3 protein is CASSFRTTQFQETQYF. The CDR3 region has the DNA TGTGCCAGCAGCTTCCGGACAACGCAATTCCAAGAGACCCAGTACTTC.

The chain employs TRBV27 and TRBJ1-2; 8 bases map to TRBD1. The junction had 9 bases not matched to a gene; V was cut back by 5 bases and J by 7 bases. CDR3 length: 14 residues. Germline V gene data show CDR1 as MNHEY and CDR2 as SMNVEV (reference sequence). The CDR3 region has the DNA TGTGCCAGCAGTCTTAGGGGACAGGAGGGTGGCTACACCTTC. Residues: CASSLRGQEGGYTF.

V usage is TRBV30 and J usage is TRBJ2-7; 9 bases fit TRBD1. V lost 5 bases, J lost 5 bases, and 7 bases stayed unmatched. CDR3 length: 13 residues. In germline, CDR1 is GTSNPN, CDR2 SVGIG (reference sequence). CDR3 coding DNA: TGTGCCTGGGCCACAGGGGGCGGAAACGAGCAGTACTTC. It codes for CAWATGGGNEQYF.

This clone was counted between two and nine times. This sequence joins TRBV7-6 and TRBJ2-1, with TRBD2 matching over 9 bases. Trimming at V came to 3 bases and at J to 1 base, leaving 13 bases not matched to a gene. The CDR3 is 19 residues long. Germline assignment: CDR1 SGHVS and CDR2 FNYEAQ. CDR3 DNA: TGTGCCAGCAGCTTCGCTTGGAAGGTTAGCGGGGGATCCTACAATGAGCAGTTCTTC. Translation: CASSFAWKVSGGSYNEQFF.